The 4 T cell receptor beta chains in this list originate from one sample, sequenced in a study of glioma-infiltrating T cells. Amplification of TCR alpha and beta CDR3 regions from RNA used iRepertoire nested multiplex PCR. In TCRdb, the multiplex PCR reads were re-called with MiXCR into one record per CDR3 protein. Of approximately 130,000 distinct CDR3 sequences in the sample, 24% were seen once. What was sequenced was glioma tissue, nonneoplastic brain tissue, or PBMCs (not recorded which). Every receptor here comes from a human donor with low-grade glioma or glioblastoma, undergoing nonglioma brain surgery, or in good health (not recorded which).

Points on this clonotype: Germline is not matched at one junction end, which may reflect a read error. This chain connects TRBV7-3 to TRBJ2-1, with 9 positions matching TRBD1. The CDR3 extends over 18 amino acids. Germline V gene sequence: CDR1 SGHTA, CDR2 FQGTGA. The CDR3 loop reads CVSSLTGTGNPGANEQFF. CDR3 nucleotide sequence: TGTGTCAGCAGCTTAACCGGGACAGGGAATCCAGGGGCTAATGAGCAGTTCTTC. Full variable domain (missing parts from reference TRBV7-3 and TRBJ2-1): GAGVSQTPSNKVTEKGKYVELRCDPISGHTALYWYRQSLGQGPEFLIYFQGTGAADDSGLPNDRFFAVRPEGSVSTLKIQRTERGDSAVYLCVSSLTGTGNPGANEQFFGPGTRLTVL.

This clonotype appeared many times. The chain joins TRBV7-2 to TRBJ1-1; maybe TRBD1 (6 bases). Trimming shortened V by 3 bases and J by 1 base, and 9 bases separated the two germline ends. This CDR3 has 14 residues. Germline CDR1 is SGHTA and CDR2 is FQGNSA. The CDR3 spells CASSLQGRNTEAFF. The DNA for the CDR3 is TGTGCCAGCAGCTTGCAGGGGAGGAACACTGAAGCTTTCTTT.

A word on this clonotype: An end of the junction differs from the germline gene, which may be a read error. The CDR3 loop is CASSTGQPYNEKFF. In nucleotides, the CDR3 is TGTGCCAGCAGCACAGGACAACCGTACAATGAGAAGTTCTTC. V is TRBV11-3 and J is TRBJ2-1; weak D call: TRBD1 (5 bases). The germline V gene has CDR1 SGHNT and CDR2 YENEEA. This CDR3 has 14 amino acids. The complete variable domain, with remaining parts taken from reference TRBV11-3 and TRBJ2-1, reads EAGVVQSPRYKIIEKKQPVAFWCNPISGHNTLYWYLQNLGQGPELLIRYENEEAVDDSQLPKDRFSAERLKGVDSTLKIQPAELGDSAVYLCASSTGQPYNEKFFGPGTRLTVL.

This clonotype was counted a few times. CDR3 protein: CAISDPTGHGYTF. CDR3 coding DNA: TGTGCCATCAGTGACCCGACAGGGCATGGCTACACCTTC. The V and J genes are TRBV10-3 and TRBJ1-2; TRBD1 matches 7 bases. The CDR3 runs to 13 residues. V lost 3 bases and J lost 6; bases outside the gene matches: 4. Germline V lookup: CDR1 ENHRY, CDR2 SYGVKD.